Below are 7 T cell receptor beta chains sequenced from a single sample in a study of OX40 agonist ivuxolimab in advanced cancers. Libraries were prepared by immunoSEQ multiplex PCR; TCRdb keeps only in-frame clonotypes and omits some of them. The table records some 57,000 clones, roughly 80% of them present only once. Here the sequenced sample was CD4+ or CD8+ T cells sorted from blood, taken in a trial of the OX40 agonist ivuxolimab. Receptor source: an adult with an advanced solid tumor such as melanoma, head and neck, liver or kidney cancer.

V and J are TRBV5-4 and TRBJ1-2, with a tentative D call TRBD1 (6 bases). The CDR3 contains 15 residues. V lost 1 base and J lost 4, with 14 bases in between. Per germline, CDR1 SGHNT and CDR2 YYREEE (reference sequence). The chain's CDR3 is CASSLPRGQGYGYTF. The DNA for the CDR3 is TGTGCCAGCAGCTTGCCCCGGGGGCAGGGCTATGGCTACACCTTC.

The J gene is TRBJ1-2, the V gene TRBV4-2, with D tentatively TRBD1 (6 bases). Trimming pared 0 bases from V and 4 bases from J, leaving 12 bases between. Germline-derived CDR1 and CDR2 are LGHNA and YNFKEQ. The CDR3 loop spans 15 amino acids. As DNA, the CDR3 is TGTGCCAGCAGCCAAGATGCAGGGGAGGCCTATGGCTACACCTTC. Encoded protein: CASSQDAGEAYGYTF.

This clone was recorded at least ten times. This chain uses TRBV5-6 with TRBJ1-2; D remains ambiguous. The length of the CDR3 is 17 residues. V shed 4 bases and J shed 5 bases, with 24 bases lying between them. Germline CDR1 and CDR2: SGHDT and YYEEEE. DNA for the CDR3: TGTGCCAGCAGCCCGCCACCTCAGGTTAACGGACTATATGGCTACACCTTC. Its translation is CASSPPPQVNGLYGYTF.

The V gene is TRBV7-2, the J gene TRBJ2-3, with D tentatively TRBD2 (5 bases). Germline V gives CDR1 SGHTA, CDR2 FQGNSA. This CDR3 spans 16 amino acids. Trimming stripped 5 bases from V and 0 bases from J, with 15 bases between. The CDR3 region is CASSQSSSGSTDTQYF. The CDR3 region has the DNA TGTGCCAGCAGCCAATCTAGCTCCGGGAGCACAGATACGCAGTATTTT.

This chain connects TRBV5-4 to TRBJ1-1; maybe TRBD1 (5 bases). The CDR3 contains 15 residues. Trimming took off 0 bases at V and 0 bases at J, with 9 bases between the two ends. Per the germline V gene, CDR1 is SGHNT and CDR2 is YYREEE (reference sequence). CDR3 coding DNA: TGTGCCAGCAGCTTGGCCGGGGCATTGAACACTGAAGCTTTCTTT. Translation gives CASSLAGALNTEAFF.

The V call is TRBV7-9, the J call TRBJ2-2; D gene ambiguous. The germline V gene has CDR1 SEHNR and CDR2 FQNEAQ (reference sequence). V lost 3 bases and J lost 1, with 9 bases in between. CDR3 length: 15 amino acids. The CDR3 protein is CASSFVSVNTGELFF. The CDR3 DNA reads as TGTGCCAGCAGCTTTGTTTCTGTGAACACCGGGGAGCTGTTTTTT.

The chain employs TRBV4-2 and TRBJ2-3; 10 bases fit TRBD2. Trimming at V came to 2 bases and at J to 5 bases, leaving 4 bases not matched to a gene. This CDR3 spans 15 amino acids. The V gene's germline CDR1 is LGHNA and CDR2 YNFKEQ. The DNA for the CDR3 is TGTGCCAGCAGCCAAAGCCTAGCGGGGGAAGATACGCAGTATTTT. As protein: CASSQSLAGEDTQYF.